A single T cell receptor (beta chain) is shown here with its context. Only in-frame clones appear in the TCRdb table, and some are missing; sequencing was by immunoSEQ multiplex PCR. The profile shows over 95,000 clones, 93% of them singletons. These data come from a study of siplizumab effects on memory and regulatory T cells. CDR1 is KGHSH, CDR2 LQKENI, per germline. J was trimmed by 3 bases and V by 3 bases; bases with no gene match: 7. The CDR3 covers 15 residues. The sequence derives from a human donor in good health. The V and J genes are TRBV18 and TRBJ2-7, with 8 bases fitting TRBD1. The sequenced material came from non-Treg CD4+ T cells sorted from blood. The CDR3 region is CASSPGQERLYEQYF. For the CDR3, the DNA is TGTGCCAGCTCACCGGGACAGGAGAGACTCTACGAGCAGTACTTC.